Here is one T cell receptor beta chain with its context. Its specificity is unknown. This table comes from immunoSEQ multiplex PCR, and its TCRdb copy is limited to in-frame clones, with some not included. The sample shows around 99,000 clones, about nine tenths of them seen only once. The data are from a study of cytomegalovirus exposure and HLA in healthy donors. Across the whole study: It was reported in a later analysis that the same platform had been used for the 120 or so validation repertoires as for the roughly 670 first-cohort repertoires. Study results and caveats: Rare TCR sequences dominated, though some public TCRs recurred in many donors. Researchers catalogued about 150 TCR beta chains as cytomegalovirus-associated.

The CDR3 spans 13 residues. Germline V gene sequence: CDR1 SGHKS, CDR2 YYEKEE (reference sequence). V lost 4 bases and J lost 3, with 10 bases in between. The donors belonged to the approximately 130-subject validation cohort, separate from the approximately 670-subject first cohort. The J gene is TRBJ1-1, the V gene TRBV5-5; the D is unclear. The sequence came from a woman between 18 and 29 years old in good health and CMV-seronegative. Sequenced material: PBMCs. CDR3 residues: CASSPLVDTEAFF. The CDR3 DNA is TGTGCCAGCAGCCCCTTAGTTGACACTGAAGCTTTCTTT.